This T cell receptor beta chain was captured in a study of control samples from healthy donors and cancer patients. V shed 2 bases and J shed 3 bases, with 14 bases lying between them. Germline CDR1 and CDR2: MNHNY and SVGAGI (reference sequence). This CDR3 is built from 15 residues. TCRdb keeps only in-frame clones here, not all; method: immunoSEQ multiplex PCR. The table lists roughly 120,000 clones, 88% of them singletons. The clonotype was recovered from a woman in her 70s in good health. V gene TRBV6-6 combines with J gene TRBJ2-7, with unresolved D. The sample comprised blood. CDR3 residues: CASSYGRTANYEQYF. The DNA for the CDR3 is TGTGCCAGCAGTTACGGACGGACGGCCAACTACGAGCAGTACTTC.